This TCR beta chain was documented in a study of cytomegalovirus exposure and HLA in healthy donors. This clone is a singleton in its sample. The protocol was immunoSEQ multiplex PCR, while the TCRdb copy is restricted to in-frame clones and leaves out a portion. The data contain about 150,000 clones, over 80% of them seen just once; the ten biggest clones take up around 6%. The CDR3 consists of 13 residues. With 6 bases clipped from V and 2 bases from J, the junction kept 6 bases outside the gene matches. CDR1 is SQVTM, CDR2 ANQGSEA, per germline. The chain recombines TRBV29-1 with TRBJ1-1; 7 bases are shared with TRBD1. Material for sequencing was PBMCs. The source of this sequence is a woman in her 30s in good health and CMV-seropositive. The CDR3 DNA follows: TGCAGCGTCCGGGACAGTATTAACACTGAAGCTTTCTTT. The encoded protein is CSVRDSINTEAFF.